The next 21 T cell receptor beta chains were all read from a single sample in a study of blood T cell repertoires in COVID-19. The protocol was immunoSEQ multiplex PCR, while the TCRdb copy is restricted to in-frame clones and leaves out a portion. This table holds some 180,000 clones, more than 85% found once. The sequenced sample consisted of peripheral blood. The source is a woman at least 80 years old with COVID-19, enrolled during active disease.

The chain combines TRBV7-3 with TRBJ2-1; D may match TRBD1 or TRBD2 (10 bases each). V lost 5 bases and J 7 bases, leaving 24 bases between the germline ends. Germline V gives CDR1 SGHTA, CDR2 FQGTGA. The CDR3 spans 17 residues. CDR3 in DNA: TGTGCCAGCAGCACAAGACAGGGGGCTAGCGGGAGAAATGAGCAGTTCTTC. Translating it yields CASSTRQGASGRNEQFF. Full variable domain (missing parts from reference TRBV7-3 and TRBJ2-1): GAGVSQTPSNKVTEKGKYVELRCDPISGHTALYWYRQSLGQGPEFLIYFQGTGAADDSGLPNDRFFAVRPEGSVSTLKIQRTERGDSAVYLCASSTRQGASGRNEQFFGPGTRLTVL.

The rearrangement joins TRBV5-5 to TRBJ2-3; tentative D call: TRBD2 (6 bases). Germline-derived CDR1 and CDR2 are SGHKS and YYEKEE (reference sequence). This CDR3 spans 13 amino acids. Trimming left V 4 bases short and J 6 bases short, with 12 bases between. The CDR3 DNA reads as TGTGCCAGCAGCCAACCAGGGAGGGATACGCAGTATTTT. Its translation is CASSQPGRDTQYF.

The chain employs TRBV7-2 and TRBJ2-4; TRBD2 might be the D (5 bases). Trimming took off 1 base at V and 8 bases at J, with 12 bases between the two ends. Per the germline V gene, CDR1 is SGHTA and CDR2 is FQGNSA. This CDR3 region has 14 residues. The CDR3 nucleotides are TGTGCCAGCAGCTTAGACGGAGGATGGGACATTCAGTACTTC. It specifies CASSLDGGWDIQYF.

The chain is built from TRBV7-2 and TRBJ2-4, with D unclear. Germline CDR1 SGHTA, CDR2 FQGNSA. The CDR3 sequence is 15 residues long. Between the trimmed V and J ends, which lost 1 base and 3 bases, there was a span of 10 bases. CDR3 bases: TGTGCCAGCAGCTTAGACACCAACAGCAAAAACATTCAGTACTTC. Residues: CASSLDTNSKNIQYF.

The count of this clone is one. Other DNA sequences in the sample encode the same CDR3. The chain recombines TRBV6-2 or TRBV6-3 with TRBJ2-7; tentatively, D is TRBD2 (6 bases). This CDR3 region has 14 residues. Trimming left V 4 bases short and J 2 bases short, with 12 bases between. Germline assignment: CDR1 MNHEY and CDR2 SVGEGT. The CDR3, as DNA: TGTGCCAGCAGTTCCGGGACTGGGACCTACGAGCAGTACTTC. Amino acids: CASSSGTGTYEQYF.

The chain joins TRBV18 to TRBJ1-6, with no clear D. The V and J ends lost 6 bases and 8 bases respectively, with 14 bases between them. The V gene's germline CDR1 is KGHSH and CDR2 LQKENI. The length of the CDR3 is 14 residues. CDR3 nucleotides: TGTGCCAGCTCCCTCGGGGTCGGGGATTCACCCCTCCACTTT. Translating it yields CASSLGVGDSPLHF. The full variable domain, with the rest looked up from reference TRBV18 and TRBJ1-6, is NAGVMQNPRHLVRRRGQEARLRCSPMKGHSHVYWYRQLPEEGLKFMVYLQKENIIDESGMPKERFSAEFPKEGPSILRIQQVVRGDSAAYFCASSLGVGDSPLHFGNGTRLTVT.

The V and J genes are TRBV19 and TRBJ1-1; TRBD1 might be the D (6 bases). Germline V gene sequence: CDR1 LNHDA, CDR2 SQIVND (reference sequence). The CDR3 runs to 15 residues. Trimming pared 5 bases from V and 6 bases from J, leaving 19 bases between. CDR3 amino acids: CASSQDRLRQPEAFF. DNA for the CDR3: TGTGCCAGTAGTCAAGACAGGCTCAGGCAGCCTGAAGCTTTCTTT.

The rearrangement links TRBV7-2 to TRBJ2-7; TRBD1 matches 7 bases. Germline V CDR1 and CDR2: SGHTA, FQGNSA. There are 14 residues in the CDR3. Unmatched junction bases numbered 7, after V lost 5 bases and J lost 3 bases. The CDR3 DNA sequence: TGTGCCAGCAGCGCGAACAGGGGAAACTACGAGCAGTACTTC. Protein sequence: CASSANRGNYEQYF.

This clone has only one observation. The rearrangement uses TRBV9 and TRBJ2-1; 10 nucleotides align to TRBD1. The germline V gene has CDR1 SGDLS and CDR2 YYNGEE. This CDR3 spans 15 amino acids. Trimming took 0 bases from V and 8 from J; bases not matched to a gene: 5. The CDR3 sequence is CASSVETGGWDEQFF. In nucleotides, the CDR3 is TGTGCCAGCAGCGTAGAGACAGGGGGCTGGGATGAGCAGTTCTTC.

This chain joins TRBV28 and TRBJ1-2, with D possibly TRBD1 on 6 matching bases. This CDR3 has 13 amino acids. The ends were cut back, 6 bases at V and 6 bases at J, with 14 bases in the middle. Germline CDR1 and CDR2: MDHEN and SYDVKM. The CDR3 nucleotides are TGTGCCAGCAGCAGAACAGGGATGAATGGCTACACCTTC. This gives the protein CASSRTGMNGYTF.

The DNA for the CDR3 is TGTGCCAGCAGCTTGGAATTGGAGGGAGCCGGGTATTTT. It is translated as CASSLELEGAGYF. V is TRBV7-6 and J is TRBJ2-3; TRBD2 is a possible D gene (6 bases). The CDR3 runs 13 residues. Deletions cut 3 bases from V and 14 bases from J, with 18 bases between. Germline V gene sequence: CDR1 SGHVS, CDR2 FNYEAQ. The entire variable domain, with the rest obtained from reference TRBV7-6 and TRBJ2-3, is as follows: GAGVSQSPRYKVTKRGQDVALRCDPISGHVSLYWYRQALGQGPEFLTYFNYEAQQDKSGLPNDRFSAERPEGSISTLTIQRTEQRDSAMYRCASSLELEGAGYFGPGTRLTVL.

The chain joins TRBV5-1 to TRBJ2-7, with 7 bases identical to TRBD2. The CDR3 runs 14 residues. From germline, CDR1 is SGHRS and CDR2 YFSETQ. V was pared by 2 bases and J by 0 bases, with 2 bases of the junction left unmatched. The CDR3 nucleotides read TGCGCCAGCAGCTTACAGCGGGGCTCCTACGAGCAGTACTTC. Its protein is CASSLQRGSYEQYF.

The chain carries TRBV9 and TRBJ2-2, with D uncertain. V gave up 2 bases and J gave up 0 bases, with 14 bases separating them. Germline loops: CDR1 SGDLS, CDR2 YYNGEE. This CDR3 spans 17 amino acids. The CDR3 here is CASSVHPNTANTGELFF. CDR3 coding DNA: TGTGCCAGCAGCGTTCACCCGAACACAGCGAACACCGGGGAGCTGTTTTTT.

This clone was detected only once. The chain uses TRBV4-1 and TRBJ1-5; tentative D call: TRBD1 (6 bases). The CDR3 has 15 residues. CDR1 is MGHRA and CDR2 is YSYEKL in the germline V gene. With 0 bases removed from V and 5 bases from J, the gap between germline ends came to 11 bases. CDR3: CASSQDGAGDQPQHF. The CDR3 nucleotides are TGCGCCAGCAGCCAAGATGGCGCAGGGGATCAGCCCCAGCATTTT.

The rearrangement links TRBV5-1 to TRBJ1-2; a weak D match, TRBD1 (6 bases). CDR1 SGHRS and CDR2 YFSETQ come from the germline V gene. The CDR3 runs 15 residues. The V end lost 0 bases, the J end lost 7 bases, and 16 bases lay between the germline ends. CDR3 DNA sequence: TGCGCCAGCAGCTTGGTGGCGGGGGCTAGGGGTGGCTACACCTTC. It translates to CASSLVAGARGGYTF.

The V gene is TRBV27, the J gene TRBJ1-5, with 7 bases identical to TRBD1. The CDR3 runs to 14 residues. Germline lookup yields CDR1 MNHEY and CDR2 SMNVEV (reference sequence). Trimming at V came to 2 bases and at J to 3 bases, leaving 1 base not matched to a gene. The CDR3 region is CASSLQGDNQPQHF. The CDR3 DNA reads as TGTGCCAGCAGTTTACAGGGGGACAATCAGCCCCAGCATTTT.

V is TRBV27 and J is TRBJ1-2, with D perhaps TRBD1 (6 bases). CDR1 is MNHEY, CDR2 SMNVEV, per germline (reference sequence). The ends were cut back, 0 bases at V and 4 bases at J, with 9 bases in the middle. The CDR3 length is 14 residues. CDR3 loop: CASSLSAGVYGYTF. The CDR3 bases are TGTGCCAGCAGTTTATCCGCAGGGGTCTATGGCTACACCTTC.

Comments on this clone: Other DNA sequences in this specimen translate into the identical CDR3. The V and J genes are TRBV15 and TRBJ2-5, with D unclear. V lost 0 bases and J lost 0, with 5 bases in between. Germline V lookup: CDR1 LNHNV, CDR2 YYDKDF (reference sequence). The CDR3 spans 14 residues. This CDR3 is CATSRDLYQETQYF. The CDR3 DNA reads as TGTGCCACCAGCAGAGATCTGTACCAAGAGACCCAGTACTTC.

The genes are TRBV19 and TRBJ2-3, with D maybe TRBD1 (5 bases). Germline values: CDR1 LNHDA, CDR2 SQIVND (reference sequence). This CDR3 spans 13 amino acids. Deletions cut 4 bases from V and 6 bases from J, with 11 bases between. The CDR3 protein is CASSSLRGDTQYF. The CDR3 region has the DNA TGTGCCAGTAGTAGTTTAAGGGGCGATACGCAGTATTTT.

This chain connects TRBV19 to TRBJ2-5; TRBD1 agrees at 7 bases. Germline V gives CDR1 LNHDA, CDR2 SQIVND (reference sequence). The CDR3 loop spans 13 amino acids. J gave up 3 bases and V 7 bases, and 5 bases lay outside the gene matches. CDR3 sequence reads: CASKQGWEETQYF. The CDR3 nucleotides read TGTGCCAGTAAACAGGGGTGGGAAGAGACCCAGTACTTC.

This chain joins TRBV18 and TRBJ1-3, with D unresolved. V was trimmed by 0 bases and J by 9 bases, leaving 24 bases between them. Germline lookup yields CDR1 KGHSH and CDR2 LQKENI. The CDR3 totals 18 residues. The CDR3 DNA sequence: TGTGCCAGCTCACCACCAGGAAGGGCGGCTACTGGAGGGAGCACCATATATTTT. Residues: CASSPPGRAATGGSTIYF.